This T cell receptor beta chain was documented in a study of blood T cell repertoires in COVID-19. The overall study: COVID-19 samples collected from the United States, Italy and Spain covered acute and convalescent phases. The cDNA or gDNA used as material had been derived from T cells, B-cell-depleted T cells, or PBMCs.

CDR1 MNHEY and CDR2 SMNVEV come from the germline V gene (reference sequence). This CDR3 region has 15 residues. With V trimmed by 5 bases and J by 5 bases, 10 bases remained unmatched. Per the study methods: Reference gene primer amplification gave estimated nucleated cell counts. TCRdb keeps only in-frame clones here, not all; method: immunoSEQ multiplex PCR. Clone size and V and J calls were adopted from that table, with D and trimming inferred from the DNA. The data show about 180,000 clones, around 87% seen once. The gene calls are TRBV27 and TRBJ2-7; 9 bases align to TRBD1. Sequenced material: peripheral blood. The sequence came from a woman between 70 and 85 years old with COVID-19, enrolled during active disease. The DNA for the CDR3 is TGTGCCAGCAGTCCAGCTGGGGACAGGGCCCACGAGCAGTACTTC. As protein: CASSPAGDRAHEQYF.